A single sample gave rise to the 9 T cell receptor beta chains below, sequenced in a study of cytomegalovirus exposure and HLA in healthy donors. Method: immunoSEQ multiplex PCR; TCRdb's copy keeps in-frame clones and lacks some. This table holds about 44,000 clones, roughly 93% found once. Sequencing was carried out using PBMCs. The receptors shown here come from a woman between 18 and 29 years old in good health and CMV-seronegative.

The chain is built from TRBV9 and TRBJ2-1; 9 bases are shared with TRBD1. CDR1 is SGDLS, CDR2 YYNGEE, per germline. The CDR3 contains 16 residues. Losses at the gene ends were 3 bases for V and 8 bases for J; bases not matched to a gene: 12. The DNA of the CDR3 is TGTGCCAGCAGCGCCCTACAGGGGGCAAGAAGCGATGAGCAGTTCTTC. Encoded protein: CASSALQGARSDEQFF.

The chain couples TRBV6-1 to TRBJ1-5; D perhaps matches TRBD1 (5 bases). The V end was cut by 3 bases, the J end by 0 bases, with 9 bases between. The CDR3 contains 15 residues. Per germline, CDR1 MNHNS and CDR2 SASEGT. The CDR3 region has the DNA TGTGCCAGCAGTGATCGGGGGTATAGCAATCAGCCCCAGCATTTT. Translating it yields CASSDRGYSNQPQHF.

The chain employs TRBV28 and TRBJ1-1, with D perhaps TRBD1 (6 bases). Germline V gene sequence: CDR1 MDHEN, CDR2 SYDVKM. V was shortened by 10 bases and J by 3 bases, with 18 bases between the two germline ends. The CDR3 contains 14 residues. CDR3 amino acids: CATAFWGRDTEAFF. The CDR3, as DNA: TGTGCCACTGCTTTCTGGGGGCGGGACACTGAAGCTTTCTTT.

The chain carries TRBV27 and TRBJ1-1; tentative D call: TRBD1 (6 bases). Germline CDR1 reads MNHEY; CDR2 reads SMNVEV (reference sequence). The ends were cut back, 5 bases at V and 4 bases at J, with 14 bases in the middle. This CDR3 comprises 14 residues. CDR3 DNA sequence: TGTGCCAGCAGTGCCTTTCAGGGGAGCACTGAAGCTTTCTTT. This sequence encodes CASSAFQGSTEAFF.

The chain carries TRBV19 and TRBJ1-3; 10 bases are shared with TRBD1. In germline, CDR1 is LNHDA, CDR2 SQIVND (reference sequence). With V trimmed by 5 bases and J by 3 bases, 4 bases remained unmatched. The CDR3 loop spans 15 amino acids. The CDR3 DNA is TGTGCCAGTAGTCCCCGGACAGGGGGTGGAAACACCATATATTTT. Protein sequence: CASSPRTGGGNTIYF.

The V call is TRBV4-1, the J call TRBJ2-1; maybe TRBD1 (5 bases). V lost 2 bases, J lost 7 bases, and 12 bases lay in between. CDR3 length: 14 residues. Germline CDR1 reads MGHRA; CDR2 reads YSYEKL. The CDR3, as DNA: TGCGCCAGCAGCCAATCGGTCCAGGGTAATGAGCAGTTCTTC. This sequence encodes CASSQSVQGNEQFF.

This chain connects TRBV9 to TRBJ1-2, with D possibly being TRBD1 (6 bases). Germline CDR1 SGDLS, CDR2 YYNGEE. This CDR3 contains 15 residues. The V gene lost 4 bases and the J gene lost 4 bases, with 17 bases spanning the gap. The CDR3 loop is CASSPHRADFYGYTF. The CDR3 DNA sequence: TGTGCCAGCAGCCCCCACAGGGCGGACTTCTATGGCTACACCTTC.

This clone was counted once. This chain joins TRBV6-1 and TRBJ2-5, with D perhaps matching TRBD2 (5 bases). The better agreement between TRBJ2-7 and the DNA end casts doubt on the J call. The length of the CDR3 is 14 residues. Germline-derived CDR1 and CDR2 are MNHNS and SASEGT. DNA of the CDR3: TGTGCCAGCAGTTCAAGCGAGGGCTACTACGAGCAGTACTTC. It is translated as CASSSSEGYYEQYF.

The chain employs TRBV28 and TRBJ1-2; no clear D. V gave up 5 bases and J gave up 0 bases, with 10 bases separating them. CDR3 size: 14 residues. Germline V gene data show CDR1 as MDHEN and CDR2 as SYDVKM. CDR3 sequence: CASSPGSTNYGYTF. As DNA, the CDR3 is TGTGCCAGCAGTCCCGGGTCGACTAACTATGGCTACACCTTC.